This T cell receptor (beta chain) was documented in a study of technical replicates of blood from four donors (dated by TCRdb to between 2016 and 2019). Of note for this clone: The clone's antigen remains unknown. Base qualities are not recorded, but no much larger clone differs from it by a single base.

Trimming takes 1 base from V and 4 bases from J, and the germline ends sit 17 bases apart. From cysteine to phenylalanine, the CDR3 is 17 amino acids long. The kept DNA is CDR3 alone, 51 bases in frame from the first base. The germline V gene supplies CDR1 LGHNA and CDR2 YSLEER. Library construction relied on the immunoSEQ multiplex PCR assay. Not all clones reach the TCRdb copy of this immuneACCESS table, which keeps in-frame sequences only. Checked studies attribute under half of the gap to unresolved V genes and leave the rest unexplained. A total of around 97,000 clones appear in this sample, approximately 95% of them only once. Over 0.25% of the sample is held by the ten biggest clonotypes.

Sequenced sample: T cells isolated from PBMCs. This receptor was identified in a human donor in good health. The rearrangement joined TRBV4-3 to TRBJ1-5; TRBD1 is possibly the D segment (6 matching bases). CDR3 reads: CASSQVAGHLTNQPQHF. The DNA is as follows: TGCGCCAGCAGCCAAGTAGCGGGACACTTGACAAATCAGCCCCAGCATTTT.